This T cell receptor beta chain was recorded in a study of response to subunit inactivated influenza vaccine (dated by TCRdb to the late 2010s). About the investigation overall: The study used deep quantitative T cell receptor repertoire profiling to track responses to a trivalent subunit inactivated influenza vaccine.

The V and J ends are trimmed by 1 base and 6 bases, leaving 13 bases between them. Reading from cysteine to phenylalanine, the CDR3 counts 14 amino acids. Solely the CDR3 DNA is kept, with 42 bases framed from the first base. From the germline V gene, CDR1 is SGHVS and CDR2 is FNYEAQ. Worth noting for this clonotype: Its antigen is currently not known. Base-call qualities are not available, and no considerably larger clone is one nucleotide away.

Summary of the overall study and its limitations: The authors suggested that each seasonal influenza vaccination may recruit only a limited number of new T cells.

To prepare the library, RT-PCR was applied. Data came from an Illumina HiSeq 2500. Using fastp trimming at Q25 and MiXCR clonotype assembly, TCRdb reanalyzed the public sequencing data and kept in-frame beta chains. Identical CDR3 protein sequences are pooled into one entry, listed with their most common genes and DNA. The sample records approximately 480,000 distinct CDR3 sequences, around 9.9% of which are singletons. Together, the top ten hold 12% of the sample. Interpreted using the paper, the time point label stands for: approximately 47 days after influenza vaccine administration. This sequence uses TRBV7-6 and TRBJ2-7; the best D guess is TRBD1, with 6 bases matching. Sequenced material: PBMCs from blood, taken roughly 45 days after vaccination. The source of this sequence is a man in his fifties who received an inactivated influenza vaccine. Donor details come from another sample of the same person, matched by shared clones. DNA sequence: TGTGCCAGCAGCTTAGTCCCAGGGGCGACCGAGCAGTACTTC. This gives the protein CASSLVPGATEQYF.